This is a list of T cell receptor beta chains from one sample in a study of cytomegalovirus exposure and HLA in healthy donors. Profiled with immunoSEQ multiplex PCR; TCRdb holds only in-frame clones, not every one. Of 100,000 to 150,000 clones listed, about 74% were seen once; the top ten hold less than 5%. Source material: PBMCs. The receptors shown here come from a woman between 50 and 59 years old in good health and CMV-seropositive. CDR3s include the opening cysteine and the closing phenylalanine or tryptophan. Each record gives: J gene, V gene, CDR3 protein.

j_call: TRBJ1-5; v_call: TRBV28; cdr3_aa: CASSPTGNSNQPQHF
j_call: TRBJ1-2; v_call: TRBV28; cdr3_aa: CASRSLRGSPDGYTF
j_call: TRBJ2-1; v_call: TRBV7-7; cdr3_aa: CASSPGGAYNEQFF
j_call: TRBJ1-1; v_call: TRBV4-2; cdr3_aa: CASSQDPGIGRAFF
j_call: TRBJ2-2; v_call: TRBV5-1; cdr3_aa: CASSLVQINTGELFF
j_call: TRBJ1-4; v_call: TRBV7-8; cdr3_aa: CASSLRVATNEKLFF
j_call: TRBJ1-2; v_call: TRBV7-2; cdr3_aa: CASSQDRANYGYTF
j_call: TRBJ1-2; v_call: TRBV14; cdr3_aa: CASSQATGGGGYTF
j_call: TRBJ2-7; v_call: TRBV5-5; cdr3_aa: CASSPSRQLLYEQYF
j_call: TRBJ2-1; v_call: TRBV10-3; cdr3_aa: CAISRGAMGLADNEQFF
j_call: TRBJ1-2; v_call: TRBV5-4; cdr3_aa: CASSLGQGGPYGYTF
j_call: TRBJ2-7; v_call: TRBV7-2; cdr3_aa: CASSLMGAGSYEQYF
j_call: TRBJ2-1; v_call: TRBV11-2; cdr3_aa: CASRLNNEQFF
j_call: TRBJ2-1; v_call: TRBV7-8; cdr3_aa: CASRQEDWGSGNEQFF
j_call: TRBJ1-1; v_call: TRBV19; cdr3_aa: CASSIVGGTEAFF
j_call: TRBJ2-7; v_call: TRBV4-3; cdr3_aa: CASSQNQQGAWGYEQYF
j_call: TRBJ2-2; v_call: TRBV4-2; cdr3_aa: CASSQDLAAPGKLFF
j_call: TRBJ2-7; v_call: TRBV4-1; cdr3_aa: CASSQERQGDYEQYF